This entry lists 14 T cell receptor beta chains sequenced from one sample in a study of blood T cell repertoires in COVID-19. Method: immunoSEQ multiplex PCR; TCRdb's copy keeps in-frame clones and lacks some. Found here are nearly 200,000 clones, roughly nine tenths of them singletons; the top ten hold roughly 8.4%. The specimen sequenced was PBMCs or T cells enriched from blood (not recorded which). Source of these receptors: a woman younger than 35 who had recovered from COVID-19.

This clone has a single count. The rearrangement links TRBV7-9 to TRBJ1-6; D is perhaps TRBD1 (5 bases). Looked up from germline, CDR1 is SEHNR and CDR2 is FQNEAQ (reference sequence). V was shortened by 0 bases and J by 7 bases, with 16 bases between the two germline ends. The CDR3 length is 17 residues. This CDR3 reads CASSLAGPGVRNSPLHF. Written as DNA, the CDR3 is TGTGCCAGCAGCTTAGCGGGTCCGGGGGTGAGAAATTCACCCCTCCACTTT.

This sequence joins TRBV9 and TRBJ1-4, with no clear D. Germline-derived CDR1 and CDR2 are SGDLS and YYNGEE. The CDR3 is 14 amino acids. V was cut by 0 bases and J by 0 bases, with 3 bases left in between. The CDR3 spells CASSVGTTNEKLFF. CDR3 bases: TGTGCCAGCAGCGTAGGTACAACTAATGAAAAACTGTTTTTT.

The rearrangement links TRBV19 to TRBJ2-2; tentative D call: TRBD1 (6 bases). This CDR3 is built from 13 residues. CDR1 and CDR2 from the germline V gene are LNHDA and SQIVND (reference sequence). With 5 bases removed from V and 7 bases from J, the gap between germline ends came to 11 bases. This chain's CDR3 is CASSGTPIGELFF. The CDR3 DNA follows: TGTGCCAGTAGTGGGACACCAATCGGGGAGCTGTTTTTT.

J is TRBJ2-1 and V is TRBV12-3 or TRBV12-4; 7 nucleotides match TRBD2. The CDR3 has 13 residues. V lost 1 base to trimming and J lost 8 bases; unmatched junction nucleotides: 2. CDR3: CASSLVRGDEQFF. Written as DNA, the CDR3 is TGTGCCAGCAGTTTAGTTCGGGGGGATGAGCAGTTCTTC.

This chain uses TRBV28 with TRBJ1-5; D not resolved. Trimming left V 4 bases short and J 3 bases short, with 7 bases between. The CDR3 contains 13 residues. Germline V gives CDR1 MDHEN, CDR2 SYDVKM. CDR3 sequence: CASSSVYNQPQHF. The CDR3 DNA sequence: TGTGCCAGCAGTTCCGTTTACAATCAGCCCCAGCATTTT.

The V gene is TRBV30, the J gene TRBJ1-4; D is undetermined. The V and J ends lost 2 bases and 0 bases respectively, with 10 bases between them. The CDR3 is 15 amino acids. Germline V gives CDR1 GTSNPN, CDR2 SVGIG (reference sequence). In DNA form, the CDR3 reads TGTGCCTGGAGTCTAATCACGTCAACTAATGAAAAACTGTTTTTT. Protein: CAWSLITSTNEKLFF.

The V call is TRBV4-1, the J call TRBJ1-1; possible D gene TRBD1, 5 bases. V gave up 0 bases and J gave up 3 bases, with 11 bases separating them. The germline V gene has CDR1 MGHRA and CDR2 YSYEKL. The CDR3 has 15 residues. The chain's CDR3 is CASSQEDRDYTEAFF. The CDR3 DNA follows: TGCGCCAGCAGCCAAGAAGACAGAGACTACACTGAAGCTTTCTTT.

The J gene is TRBJ2-7, the V gene TRBV28, with 8 bases matching TRBD2. The V gene end was trimmed by 5 bases and the J gene end by 2 bases; junction bases not matched to a gene: 11. Germline V lookup: CDR1 MDHEN, CDR2 SYDVKM. The CDR3 loop spans 16 amino acids. The CDR3 region is CASSTDAGGRAYEQYF. In nucleotides, the CDR3 is TGTGCCAGCAGTACAGACGCGGGGGGCCGGGCCTACGAGCAGTACTTC.

The chain carries TRBV23-1 and TRBJ1-1; 7 nucleotides match TRBD1. TRBV23-1 is assigned to the ORF class and has an uncertain function. The CDR3 consists of 19 residues. V lost 5 bases to trimming and J lost 3 bases; unmatched junction nucleotides: 21. DNA of the CDR3: TGCGCCAGCAGTAGCCTCCCCGGGACAGTGATATTTGCAGACACTGAAGCTTTCTTT. It is translated as CASSSLPGTVIFADTEAFF.

The gene calls are TRBV18 and TRBJ1-4; TRBD1 matches 9 bases. The V gene's germline CDR1 is KGHSH and CDR2 LQKENI. The CDR3 covers 15 residues. Trimming at V came to 6 bases and at J to 5 bases, leaving 7 bases not matched to a gene. CDR3 sequence reads: CASSPQGQGNEKLFF. For the CDR3, the DNA is TGTGCCAGCTCCCCTCAGGGACAGGGAAATGAAAAACTGTTTTTT.

J is TRBJ2-7 and V is TRBV18; D is undetermined. Per the germline V gene, CDR1 is KGHSH and CDR2 is LQKENI. Trimming pared 3 bases from V and 0 bases from J, leaving 6 bases between. The CDR3 has 13 amino acids. The CDR3 DNA is TGTGCCAGCTCACCCTACCTCTCCTACGAGCAGTACTTC. This gives the protein CASSPYLSYEQYF.

The chain recombines TRBV30 with TRBJ1-1; 7 bases map to TRBD1. Germline assignment: CDR1 GTSNPN and CDR2 SVGIG (reference sequence). The CDR3 totals 13 residues. J gave up 4 bases and V 3 bases, and 5 bases lay outside the gene matches. CDR3 DNA: TGTGCCTGGAGCACTCCAGGGGGCACTGAAGCTTTCTTT. Its protein product is CAWSTPGGTEAFF. Together with reference TRBV30 and TRBJ1-1, the CDR3 gives the full variable domain: SQTIHQWPATLVQPVGSPLSLECTVEGTSNPNLYWYRQAAGRGLQLLFYSVGIGQISSEVPQNLSASRPQDRQFILSSKKLLLSDSGFYLCAWSTPGGTEAFFGQGTRLTVV.

This chain links TRBV9 with TRBJ2-2; a possible D gene is TRBD2 (6 bases). With 3 bases removed from V and 2 bases from J, the gap between germline ends came to 17 bases. Germline V gene data show CDR1 as SGDLS and CDR2 as YYNGEE. The length of the CDR3 is 17 residues. The CDR3 DNA reads TGTGCCAGCAGCGCCCTCCGGGACTTCCTTAACACCGGGGAGCTGTTTTTT. Its protein product is CASSALRDFLNTGELFF. The full variable domain, rest sourced from reference TRBV9 and TRBJ2-2, is DSGVTQTPKHLITATGQRVTLRCSPRSGDLSVYWYQQSLDQGLQFLIQYYNGEERAKGNILERFSAQQFPDLHSELNLSSLELGDSALYFCASSALRDFLNTGELFFGEGSRLTVL.

This chain uses TRBV9 with TRBJ2-2, with 9 bases identical to TRBD2. V was clipped by 6 bases and J by 3 bases; unmatched bases: 15. Germline CDR1 is SGDLS and CDR2 is YYNGEE. There are 18 residues in the CDR3. The CDR3 loop reads CASTPRGGGATDTGELFF. In nucleotides, the CDR3 is TGTGCCAGCACCCCAAGGGGCGGGGGGGCCACGGACACCGGGGAGCTGTTTTTT.